These 6 T cell receptor beta chains share one sample of origin, sequenced in a study of T-cell memory formation after mild COVID-19. TCRdb reanalysed the 5' RACE reads using MiXCR and keeps one entry per CDR3 protein. The sample carries about 410,000 distinct CDR3 sequences, 18% recorded once. Source material: PBMCs or a T cell subset sorted from them (not recorded which). These TCRs come from a man in his late teens or twenties who had mild COVID-19 (a few samples of this study predate the infection). Cell type and time point are not known.

The CDR3 sequence is CASSLAGGHEQYV. In DNA, the CDR3 is TGCGCCAGCAGCTTGGCAGGGGGGCACGAGCAGTACGTC. The chain has TRBV5-1 and TRBJ2-7, with D possibly matching TRBD1 (7 bases). CDR3 length: 13 amino acids. The V gene lost 0 bases and the J gene lost 5 bases, with 9 bases spanning the gap. Germline lookup yields CDR1 SGHRS and CDR2 YFSETQ.

This sequence joins TRBV7-2 and TRBJ2-1, with 11 positions matching TRBD2. Germline CDR1 is SGHTA and CDR2 is FQGNSA. The V segment lost 6 bases and the J segment 2 bases; nucleotides outside the gene matches: 9. This CDR3 has 17 amino acids. CDR3 bases: TGTGCCAGCAGGCCTAGCGGGGGGCCACCCACCTACAATGAGCAGTTCTTC. It specifies CASRPSGGPPTYNEQFF.

V is TRBV12-3 or TRBV12-4 and J is TRBJ2-7; D uncertain. There are 13 residues in the CDR3. The V and J ends lost 1 base and 7 bases respectively, with 11 bases between them. CDR3 region: CASSLGGLGEQYF. The CDR3, as DNA: TGTGCCAGCAGTTTAGGGGGTTTGGGTGAGCAGTACTTC.

This clonotype has just a few counts. The chain is built from TRBV5-1 and TRBJ2-4, with a tentative D call TRBD1 (6 bases). The germline V gene encodes CDR1 SGHRS and CDR2 YFSETQ. The CDR3 spans 16 residues. Trimming removed 2 bases at V and 0 bases at J, with 12 bases between. CDR3 loop: CASSFAGTLAKNIQYF. CDR3 DNA sequence: TGCGCCAGCAGCTTTGCCGGGACATTAGCCAAAAACATTCAGTACTTC.

This clonotype was recorded a few times. V and J are TRBV6-5 and TRBJ2-2; possibly TRBD1 for D (6 bases). The CDR3 has 17 amino acids. Germline lookup yields CDR1 MNHEY and CDR2 SVGAGI. Trimming pared 2 bases from V and 1 base from J, leaving 14 bases between. CDR3 protein: CASSYHTGTMNTGELFF. CDR3 DNA: TGTGCCAGCAGTTACCACACCGGGACAATGAACACCGGGGAGCTGTTTTTT.

This clonotype has just a few counts. Relative to the germline gene, one junction end is altered; a read error may explain this. The rearrangement links TRBV9 to TRBJ2-1; 7 positions match TRBD2. The CDR3 totals 10 residues. The germline V gene encodes CDR1 SGDLS and CDR2 YYNGEE. The CDR3 nucleotides read TGTGCCAGCAAAGGACTAGGTAGTAGGTTC. Translating it yields CASKGLGSRF. Complete variable domain (other parts from reference TRBV9 and TRBJ2-1): DSGVTQTPKHLITATGQRVTLRCSPRSGDLSVYWYQQSLDQGLQFLIQYYNGEERAKGNILERFSAQQFPDLHSELNLSSLELGDSALYFCASKGLGSRFGPGTRLTVL.